These 15 T cell receptor beta chains originate from one sample sequenced in a study of beta chain features in type 1 diabetes (dated by TCRdb to between 2018 and 2020). General findings and caveats noted by the study authors: Type 1 diabetes patients showed a moderate but significant shortening of TCRB CDR3 length in all four CD4+ subsets.

The library was prepared using the immunoSEQ multiplex PCR assay. The entire isolated RNA was reverse transcribed using the High Capacity cDNA Reverse Transcription Kit, and thus expressed TCRB transcripts were sequenced. The source is immuneACCESS, and TCRdb retained only in-frame sequences with V and J called. Part of the clones is not carried over; for the studies checked, unresolved V genes explain less than half of this, and the remainder is unexplained. For this sample there are hundreds of thousands of clones; around 15% appear just once. The ten biggest clones cover 0.03% to 0.045% of the sample. These receptors are not linked to any known antigen. Source material: naive CD4+ T cells from blood. The sample's cell subset or site label, in plain terms: true naive CD4+ T cells. Receptors originate from a man younger than 30 with type 1 diabetes.

For the CDR3, the DNA is TGTGCCATCAGTGAGATAGGGGAGCTGTTTTTT. Translation: CAISEIGELFF. The genes are TRBV10-3 and TRBJ2-2; unclear D gene. The V gene's germline CDR1 is ENHRY and CDR2 SYGVKD. The CDR3 is 11 residues long. Trimming pared 2 bases from V and 8 bases from J, leaving 3 bases between.

This clone was seen more than once but under ten times. Germline is not matched at one junction end, which may reflect a read error. The CDR3: CAWGVMENTQYF. CDR3 nucleotide sequence: TGTGCCTGGGGTGTAATGGAGAATACGCAGTATTTT. The chain uses TRBV30 and TRBJ2-3; the D is unclear. This CDR3 region has 12 residues. Germline CDR1 reads GTSNPN; CDR2 reads SVGIG (reference sequence).

V and J are TRBV21-1 and TRBJ2-5. TRBV21-1 constitutes a pseudogene. The CDR3 loop spans 17 amino acids. The CDR3 coding sequence is TGTGCCAGCAGCCATTCTAACCGAGACCGCAACCGAGTGAGCCAGTACTTC. Protein: CASSHSNRDRNRVSQYF.

This clone was seen more than once but under ten times. The gene calls are TRBV11-2 and TRBJ2-7; D is perhaps TRBD1 or TRBD2 (6 bases each). The CDR3 has 14 amino acids. Trimming stripped 1 base from V and 6 bases from J, with 13 bases between. The germline V gene encodes CDR1 SGHAT and CDR2 FQNNGV. The CDR3 region has the DNA TGTGCCAGCAGCTTAGTTAGGGGGGTTGGCGAGCAGTACTTC. This gives the protein CASSLVRGVGEQYF.

In nucleotides, the CDR3 is TGTGCCAGCAGTTTACTCCTGCAGACCCAGTACTTC. Translating it yields CASSLLLQTQYF. The chain recombines TRBV28 with TRBJ2-5; D gene ambiguous. The CDR3 sequence is 12 residues long. Trimming left V 2 bases short and J 6 bases short, with 7 bases between. CDR1 and CDR2 from the germline V gene are MDHEN and SYDVKM.

There are a few counts of this clone. The rearrangement links TRBV30 to TRBJ2-6; the D gene could be TRBD1 or TRBD2 (5 bases each). V was pared by 3 bases and J by 0 bases, with 15 bases between. There are 17 residues in the CDR3. CDR1 is GTSNPN, CDR2 SVGIG, per germline (reference sequence). In DNA form, the CDR3 reads TGTGCCTGGAGGGTCCCGGGACGTGGCTCTGGGGCCAACGTCCTGACTTTC. It specifies CAWRVPGRGSGANVLTF.

This clone has only a few counts. This chain uses TRBV29-1 with TRBJ1-1; D remains ambiguous. From germline, CDR1 is SQVTM and CDR2 ANQGSEA. This CDR3 spans 13 amino acids. V was shortened by 6 bases and J by 8 bases, with 19 bases between the two germline ends. CDR3 in amino acids: CSVHLGHFGEAFF. The CDR3 DNA is TGCAGCGTGCATTTAGGTCACTTCGGGGAAGCTTTCTTT. Variable domain in full (rest from reference TRBV29-1 and TRBJ1-1): SAVISQKPSRDICQRGTSLTIQCQVDSQVTMMFWYRQQPGQSLTLIATANQGSEATYESGFVIDKFPISRPNLTFSTLTVSNMSPEDSSIYLCSVHLGHFGEAFFGQGTRLTVV.

The table lists this clone with a few counts. The V call is TRBV18, the J call TRBJ2-5; D is perhaps TRBD1 (6 bases). Germline CDR1 KGHSH, CDR2 LQKENI. V shed 4 bases and J shed 1 base, with 10 bases lying between them. The CDR3 length is 14 residues. This CDR3 reads CASSLGHTQETQYF. The CDR3 DNA is TGTGCCAGCTCACTGGGACACACCCAAGAGACCCAGTACTTC.

The rearrangement uses TRBV28 and TRBJ2-7, with 7 bases matching TRBD1. The V gene's germline CDR1 is MDHEN and CDR2 SYDVKM. The CDR3 length is 14 residues. Trimming removed 6 bases from V and 1 base from J; junction bases left unmatched: 6. The CDR3: CASRHRDRSYEQYF. The CDR3 nucleotides read TGTGCCAGCAGGCACCGGGACAGATCCTACGAGCAGTACTTC.

The V call is TRBV5-1, the J call TRBJ1-6, with 8 bases fitting TRBD1. The CDR3 spans 17 residues. The V gene's germline CDR1 is SGHRS and CDR2 YFSETQ. Unmatched junction bases numbered 9, after V lost 0 bases and J lost 7 bases. CDR3 sequence reads: CASSLVIGQGGNSPLHF. For the CDR3, the DNA is TGCGCCAGCAGCTTGGTTATTGGACAGGGAGGGAATTCACCCCTCCACTTT.

This clone was detected only a few times. This specimen includes other DNA sequences encoding the same CDR3. The chain has TRBV29-1 and TRBJ2-5; no firm D call. CDR1 and CDR2 from the germline V gene are SQVTM and ANQGSEA. Trimming stripped 6 bases from V and 1 base from J, with 3 bases between. This CDR3 has 10 amino acids. The CDR3, as DNA: TGCAGCGTGGCCCAAGAGACCCAGTACTTC. Amino acid sequence: CSVAQETQYF.

The genes are TRBV18 and TRBJ1-2; D remains ambiguous. V lost 3 bases, J lost 3 bases, and 8 bases lay in between. Germline CDR1 is KGHSH and CDR2 is LQKENI. The CDR3 contains 13 residues. The CDR3 protein is CASSPDDYYGYTF. CDR3 in DNA: TGTGCCAGCTCACCGGACGACTACTATGGCTACACCTTC.

This chain connects TRBV20-1 to TRBJ2-3; D call uncertain. Trimming pared 6 bases from V and 9 bases from J, leaving 10 bases between. This CDR3 has 10 amino acids. Germline CDR1 is DFQATT and CDR2 is SNEGSKA (reference sequence). The CDR3 bases are TGCAGTGCCGACACCAGCACGCAGTATTTT. Translation gives CSADTSTQYF.

This clone was observed a few times. The chain uses TRBV30 and TRBJ2-5; 8 bases line up with TRBD1. The CDR3 extends over 12 amino acids. CDR1 and CDR2 (germline): GTSNPN, SVGIG (reference sequence). The ends lost 2 bases at V and 11 bases at J; junction bases unmatched: 7. CDR3 coding DNA: TGTGCCTGGAGTTGGACAGGGAAAGAGCAGTACTTC. Encoded protein: CAWSWTGKEQYF.

This rearrangement joins TRBV29-1 to TRBJ1-1, with D perhaps matching TRBD1 (5 bases). The CDR3 is 14 amino acids. Trimming stripped 2 bases from V and 3 bases from J, with 13 bases between. Germline CDR1 and CDR2: SQVTM and ANQGSEA. CDR3 sequence: CSVEKQAADTEAFF. DNA for the CDR3: TGCAGCGTTGAAAAACAGGCCGCCGACACTGAAGCTTTCTTT.